Each of the 21 T cell receptor beta chains below was sequenced from the same sample in a study of Ad26.COV2.S vaccination and SARS-CoV-2 variants. This table comes from immunoSEQ multiplex PCR, and its TCRdb copy is limited to in-frame clones, with some not included. In the table there are about 450,000 clones, roughly nine tenths of which are singletons. As to treatment: 15 to 20 received Ad26.COV2.S at low or high dose, single or two shots; several received placebo; per-sample allocation not given. Sample collection was performed on day 63 after the first vaccine or placebo injection. Sequenced material: peripheral blood, taken in a trial of Ad26.COV2.S vaccine versus placebo. These receptors were collected from a person aged 18 to 59 who received the Ad26.COV2.S COVID-19 vaccine or a placebo.

The J gene is TRBJ1-5, the V gene TRBV6-5; D call uncertain. Germline V gene sequence: CDR1 MNHEY, CDR2 SVGAGI. V gave up 8 bases and J gave up 2 bases, with 10 bases separating them. This CDR3 contains 13 residues. In DNA, the CDR3 is TGTGCCAGCGCTATAAGCGGCAATCAGCCCCAGCATTTT. This codes for CASAISGNQPQHF.

This chain links TRBV30 with TRBJ1-3, with D unresolved. The CDR3 length is 14 residues. The V end was cut by 1 base, the J end by 0 bases, with 7 bases between. Germline loops: CDR1 GTSNPN, CDR2 SVGIG (reference sequence). In DNA, the CDR3 is TGTGCCTGGAGTGAGGGCTTCTCTGGAAACACCATATATTTT. This encodes CAWSEGFSGNTIYF.

The chain uses TRBV7-6 and TRBJ1-5; weak D call: TRBD1 (5 bases). The ends were cut back, 3 bases at V and 4 bases at J, with 7 bases in the middle. Per germline, CDR1 SGHVS and CDR2 FNYEAQ. The CDR3 is made up of 13 amino acids. The CDR3 DNA reads TGTGCCAGCAGCTTGACAGTTAATCAGCCCCAGCATTTT. This encodes CASSLTVNQPQHF.

The chain combines TRBV28 with TRBJ1-2, with D uncertain. CDR3 length: 15 amino acids. V lost 3 bases, J lost 2 bases, and 13 bases lay in between. Germline assignment: CDR1 MDHEN and CDR2 SYDVKM. In DNA form, the CDR3 reads TGTGCCAGCAGTTTTGCGGAGGTTGGCAACTATGGCTACACCTTC. Amino acid sequence: CASSFAEVGNYGYTF.

Concerning this clone: A junction end diverges from the germline sequence, so it may reflect a read error. The J gene is TRBJ1-6, the V gene TRBV2; 7 nucleotides align to TRBD1. The CDR3 contains 13 residues. Germline V gene sequence: CDR1 SNHLY, CDR2 FYNNEI. The CDR3 here is CASIRDSNLPLHF. The CDR3 DNA reads TGTGCCAGCATCCGGGACAGTAATTTACCCCTCCACTTT.

V and J are TRBV10-3 and TRBJ2-1; 9 nucleotides align to TRBD1. This CDR3 is built from 13 residues. The junction had 11 bases not matched to a gene; V was cut back by 11 bases and J by 9 bases. Germline CDR1 reads ENHRY; CDR2 reads SYGVKD. CDR3 nucleotide sequence: TGTGCCGTCGGGACAGGGTCATCGAGTGAGCAGTTCTTC. Its protein product is CAVGTGSSSEQFF.

This chain uses TRBV6-2 or TRBV6-3 with TRBJ2-7; D ambiguous. This CDR3 has 14 residues. Between the trimmed V and J ends, which lost 0 bases and 4 bases, there was a span of 10 bases. Germline V gene data show CDR1 as MNHEY and CDR2 as SVGEGT. The DNA for the CDR3 is TGTGCCAGCAGTTACTCTCGTTTATCATACGAGCAGTACGTC. This gives the protein CASSYSRLSYEQYV.

The chain joins TRBV5-1 to TRBJ2-1, with D possibly matching TRBD2 (5 bases). Germline V gene data show CDR1 as SGHRS and CDR2 as YFSETQ. There are 15 residues in the CDR3. The V end lost 6 bases, the J end lost 8 bases, and 21 bases lay between the germline ends. CDR3 DNA sequence: TGCGCCAGCAACTTTGGGCACACACCGAGGGATGAGCAGTTCTTC. Residues: CASNFGHTPRDEQFF.

The V and J genes are TRBV7-8 and TRBJ2-3; D remains unclear. V dropped 1 base and J dropped 5 bases, with 4 bases sitting between them. The length of the CDR3 is 12 residues. Germline values: CDR1 SGHVS, CDR2 FQNEAQ. CDR3 sequence reads: CASSLDRDTQYF. For the CDR3, the DNA is TGTGCCAGCAGCTTAGATAGAGATACGCAGTATTTT.

This clone was seen a handful of times. The chain uses TRBV7-3 and TRBJ1-6; TRBD1 agrees at 7 bases. The length of the CDR3 is 14 residues. CDR1 is SGHTA and CDR2 is FQGTGA in the germline V gene. Unmatched junction bases numbered 2, after V lost 1 base and J lost 8 bases. CDR3 sequence reads: CASSLRDSYSPLHF. Here the CDR3 DNA reads TGTGCCAGCAGCTTAAGGGACAGCTATTCACCCCTCCACTTT.

The rearrangement joins TRBV9 to TRBJ2-3; the D gene could be TRBD1 or TRBD2 (7 bases each). Looked up from germline, CDR1 is SGDLS and CDR2 is YYNGEE. V shed 7 bases and J shed 4 bases, with 16 bases lying between them. The CDR3 loop spans 14 amino acids. CDR3 in DNA: TGTGCCAGCCACCAGGGGGGGCCCTCAGATACGCAGTATTTT. It encodes CASHQGGPSDTQYF.

The rearrangement uses TRBV7-9 and TRBJ1-1, with TRBD1 identical over 10 bases. The V gene end was trimmed by 5 bases and the J gene end by 0 bases; junction bases not matched to a gene: 6. CDR1 is SEHNR and CDR2 is FQNEAQ in the germline V gene (reference sequence). This CDR3 has 16 residues. CDR3 bases: TGTGCCAGCAGCCCAAGACAGGGGGCGATGAACACTGAAGCTTTCTTT. Amino acids: CASSPRQGAMNTEAFF.

The chain joins TRBV29-1 to TRBJ1-1; no definite D call. Germline CDR1 reads SQVTM; CDR2 reads ANQGSEA. This CDR3 is 14 amino acids long. V lost 6 bases and J 0 bases, leaving 14 bases between the germline ends. CDR3 DNA: TGCAGCGTCGGAAGAGTACGCATGAACACTGAAGCTTTCTTT. Translated, it gives CSVGRVRMNTEAFF.

This chain connects TRBV4-2 to TRBJ2-3; the match to TRBD1 covers 9 bases. The CDR3 has 17 residues. CDR1 is LGHNA, CDR2 YNFKEQ, per germline. Trimming cost V 2 bases and J 1 base; bases outside gene matches: 7. The CDR3 is CASSQIQGARGTDTQYF. The CDR3 nucleotides are TGTGCCAGCAGCCAAATACAGGGGGCGCGTGGCACAGATACGCAGTATTTT.

This clone was counted only a few times. The chain employs TRBV7-9 and TRBJ1-5; D call uncertain. The CDR3 totals 12 residues. Germline lookup yields CDR1 SEHNR and CDR2 FQNEAQ (reference sequence). V lost 4 bases and J 3 bases, leaving 4 bases between the germline ends. CDR3 DNA sequence: TGTGCCAGCAGCTCTTTCAATCAGCCCCAGCATTTT. Amino acid sequence: CASSSFNQPQHF.

This clone was counted a few times. The chain is built from TRBV6-5 and TRBJ2-5; D unresolved. The CDR3 totals 13 residues. Germline V gene lookup returns CDR1 MNHEY and CDR2 SVGAGI. V was shortened by 5 bases and J by 2 bases, with 9 bases between the two germline ends. The CDR3 DNA sequence: TGTGCCAGCAGTACGGAACCGCAAGAGACCCAGTACTTC. Amino acids: CASSTEPQETQYF.

The chain employs TRBV15 and TRBJ1-2; no reliable D call. The CDR3 extends over 17 amino acids. The ends were cut back, 0 bases at V and 4 bases at J, with 18 bases in the middle. CDR1 is LNHNV and CDR2 is YYDKDF in the germline V gene (reference sequence). The CDR3 DNA sequence: TGTGCCACCAGCAGAGAGCCCACGGGGTCGAGGAGCTATGGCTACACCTTC. The encoded protein is CATSREPTGSRSYGYTF.

This clone was observed a handful of times. J is TRBJ2-7 and V is TRBV19; a weak D match, TRBD1 (5 bases). Germline lookup yields CDR1 LNHDA and CDR2 SQIVND (reference sequence). The V end was cut by 8 bases, the J end by 5 bases, with 22 bases between. The length of the CDR3 is 15 residues. The CDR3 DNA reads TGTGCCAGTGGAACGTCCAGGGTTAGGGTCGACGAGCAGTACTTC. Amino acids: CASGTSRVRVDEQYF.

The chain recombines TRBV28 with TRBJ2-5; 9 bases fit TRBD1. CDR3 length: 15 amino acids. Germline V gene sequence: CDR1 MDHEN, CDR2 SYDVKM. The J segment lost 4 bases and the V segment lost 4 bases, leaving 7 bases of the junction unmatched. The CDR3 region is CASSSATGGGETQYF. CDR3 DNA sequence: TGTGCCAGCAGTTCGGCGACAGGGGGTGGAGAGACCCAGTACTTC.

As concerns this clone: The sample has other DNA sequences that encode this CDR3 too. This chain joins TRBV7-9 and TRBJ2-2, with unresolved D. This CDR3 spans 12 amino acids. V shed 2 bases and J shed 7 bases, with 5 bases lying between them. Germline values: CDR1 SEHNR, CDR2 FQNEAQ (reference sequence). The CDR3 DNA reads as TGTGCCAGCAGCTTATGGAGCGGGGAGCTGTTTTTT. Translating it yields CASSLWSGELFF.

The V and J genes are TRBV5-1 and TRBJ2-3, with D possibly TRBD2 on 6 matching bases. V was cut by 1 base and J by 0 bases, with 9 bases left in between. The CDR3 sequence is 15 residues long. Germline V lookup: CDR1 SGHRS, CDR2 YFSETQ. The CDR3 nucleotides read TGCGCCAGCAGCTTGCGGGGGTCTAGCACAGATACGCAGTATTTT. Protein sequence: CASSLRGSSTDTQYF.